The entry below gives a single TCR beta chain sequence along with its context. Its antigen is unknown. This record belongs to a study of ipilimumab plus nivolumab after autologous stem cell transplantation. Study background: The myeloma group: high-risk transplant-naive, or relapse within 3 years after first autologous transplant.

Starting 14 to 28 days after autologous transplant, ipilimumab 1 mg/kg was given. Through week 26, nivolumab 3 mg/kg IV was given weeks 1, 4, 7, 10, then biweekly. The CDR3 extends over 14 amino acids. The V and J ends lost 6 bases and 0 bases, in that order; junction bases with no gene match: 4. Germline V lookup: CDR1 MNHNS, CDR2 SASEGT. Whole-study findings and limits: Authors suggest TCR repertoire, Treg phenotype and gut microbiota support further study.

Only in-frame clones appear in the TCRdb table, and some are missing; sequencing was by immunoSEQ multiplex PCR. Of just over 40,000 clones in the sample, 80% to 95% were seen once. This clonotype was obtained from a male donor with multiple myeloma. Here the sequenced sample was PBMCs, taken in a trial of ipilimumab plus nivolumab as post-transplant consolidation. This chain connects TRBV6-1 to TRBJ1-1; 7 bases map to TRBD1. The CDR3 sequence is CASRTGQVNTEAFF. CDR3 sequence (DNA): TGTGCCAGCAGGACCGGACAGGTGAACACTGAAGCTTTCTTT.